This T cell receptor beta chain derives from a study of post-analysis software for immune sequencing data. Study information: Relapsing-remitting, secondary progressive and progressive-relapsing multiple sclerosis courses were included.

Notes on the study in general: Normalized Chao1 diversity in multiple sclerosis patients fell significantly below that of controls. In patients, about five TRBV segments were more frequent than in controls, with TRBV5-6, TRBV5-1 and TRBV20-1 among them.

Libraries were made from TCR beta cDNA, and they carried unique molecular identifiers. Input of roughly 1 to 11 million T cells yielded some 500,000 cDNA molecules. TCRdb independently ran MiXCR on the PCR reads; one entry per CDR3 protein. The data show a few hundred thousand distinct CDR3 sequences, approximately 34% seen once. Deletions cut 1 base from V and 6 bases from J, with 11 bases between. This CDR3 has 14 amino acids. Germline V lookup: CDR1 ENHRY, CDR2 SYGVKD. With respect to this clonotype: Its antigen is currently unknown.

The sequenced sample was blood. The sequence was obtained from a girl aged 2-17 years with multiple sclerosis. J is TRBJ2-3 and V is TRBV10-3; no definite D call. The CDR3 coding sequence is TGTGCCATCAGTGAGTTCGAAGGGATGGATACGCAGTATTTT. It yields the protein CAISEFEGMDTQYF.